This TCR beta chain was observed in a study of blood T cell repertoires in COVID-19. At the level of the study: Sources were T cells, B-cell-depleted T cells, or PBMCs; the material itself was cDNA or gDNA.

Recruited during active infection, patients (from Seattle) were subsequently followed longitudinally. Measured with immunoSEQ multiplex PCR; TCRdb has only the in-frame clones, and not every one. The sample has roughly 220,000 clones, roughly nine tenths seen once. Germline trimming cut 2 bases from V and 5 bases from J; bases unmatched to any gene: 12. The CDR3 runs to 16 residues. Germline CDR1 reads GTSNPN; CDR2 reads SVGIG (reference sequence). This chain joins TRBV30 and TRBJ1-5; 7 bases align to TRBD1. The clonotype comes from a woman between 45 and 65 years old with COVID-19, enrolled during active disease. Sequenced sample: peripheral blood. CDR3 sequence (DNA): TGTGCCTGGAGTTTAAGGGGGCGCGTTTGGGATCAGCCCCAGCATTTT. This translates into CAWSLRGRVWDQPQHF.